This T cell receptor (beta chain) was sequenced during a study of CD8+ T cells in alopecia areata. Documented treatment: oral pan-JAK inhibitor, 5-10 mg twice daily. The CDR3 has 14 amino acids. CDR1 SGHVS and CDR2 FQNEAQ come from the germline V gene. Trimming stripped 5 bases from V and 1 base from J, with 11 bases between. Sequencing templates came from extracted RNA that was reverse transcribed into cDNA. The protocol was immunoSEQ multiplex PCR, while the TCRdb copy is restricted to in-frame clones and leaves out a portion. The data hold 160,000 or so clones, with about 61% observed a single time.

The J gene is TRBJ1-1, the V gene TRBV7-8; a possible D gene is TRBD1 (6 bases). The sequence was obtained from a human donor with alopecia areata. This specimen was CD4+ T cells sorted from blood, taken at approximately week 56, from a patient treated with tofacitinib. The CDR3 reads CASSPDRENTEAFF. The CDR3 bases are TGTGCCAGCAGCCCGGACAGAGAGAACACTGAAGCTTTCTTT.